The 23 T cell receptor beta chains below all came from one sample that was sequenced in a study of neoadjuvant anti-PD-1 for oral cavity cancer. As for time point: after neoadjuvant nivolumab, at surgical resection. Using immunoSEQ multiplex PCR, the repertoire was profiled, and TCRdb retains in-frame clones only, with some absent. Of about 37,000 clones in the sample, around 40% are singletons; the top ten hold about 16%. The source material was tumor tissue, sampled after nivolumab (anti-PD-1) treatment. These receptors were obtained from a person aged 40-85 years with oral cavity squamous cell carcinoma.

A few counts support this clone. The chain uses TRBV7-9 and TRBJ1-2; D uncertain. V lost 5 bases and J 3 bases, leaving 10 bases between the germline ends. CDR3 length equals 13 residues. The germline gives CDR1 SEHNR, CDR2 FQNEAQ (reference sequence). DNA of the CDR3: TGTGCCAGCAGCCCCAAGGGCGACTATGGCTACACCTTC. Its protein is CASSPKGDYGYTF.

The genes are TRBV2 and TRBJ1-2; D is unclear. The germline gives CDR1 SNHLY, CDR2 FYNNEI. V lost 4 bases to trimming and J lost 9 bases, with 12 bases between them. There are 12 residues in the CDR3. The CDR3 region is CASSAAGFRYTF. CDR3 coding DNA: TGTGCCAGCAGTGCCGCGGGGTTTCGCTACACCTTC. The complete variable domain, with remaining parts taken from reference TRBV2 and TRBJ1-2, reads EPEVTQTPSHQVTQMGQEVILRCVPISNHLYFYWYRQILGQKVEFLVSFYNNEISEKSEIFDDQFSVERPDGSNFTLKIRSTKLEDSAMYFCASSAAGFRYTFGSGTRLTVV.

A word on this clone: A read error is likely here: a far larger clone is one base away. The gene calls are TRBV9 and TRBJ1-2; D may be TRBD1 (6 bases). This CDR3 has 15 residues. Germline lookup yields CDR1 SGDLS and CDR2 YYNGEE. Trimming removed 4 bases from V and 6 bases from J, with 19 bases in between. Here the CDR3 reads CASSQDPGAWDGYTF. DNA of the CDR3: TGTGCCAGCAGCCAAGATCCGGGGGCTTGGGATGGCTACACCTTC.

The chain couples TRBV2 to TRBJ2-2; 10 bases match TRBD1. Germline trimming cut 4 bases from V and 6 bases from J; bases unmatched to any gene: 2. In germline, CDR1 is SNHLY, CDR2 FYNNEI. The length of the CDR3 is 14 residues. The chain's CDR3 is CASSGDRGAGELFF. The CDR3 coding sequence is TGTGCCAGCAGTGGGGACAGGGGCGCCGGGGAGCTGTTTTTT.

The chain recombines TRBV29-1 with TRBJ1-3; D gene ambiguous. The germline CDR1 and CDR2 sequences are SQVTM and ANQGSEA. Trimming left V 4 bases short and J 4 bases short, with 5 bases between. This CDR3 region has 11 residues. Written as DNA, the CDR3 is TGCAGCGTTGGTAGGGGAAACACCATATATTTT. Its translation: CSVGRGNTIYF.

This clone has ten or more counts. The V call is TRBV28, the J call TRBJ2-3, with D perhaps matching TRBD1 (6 bases). V lost 6 bases, J lost 2 bases, and 21 bases lay in between. This CDR3 is built from 17 residues. Per the germline V gene, CDR1 is MDHEN and CDR2 is SYDVKM. The CDR3 nucleotides are TGTGCCAGCAGGCTATCCTTGACAGGCGGTCCCACAGATACGCAGTATTTT. This encodes CASRLSLTGGPTDTQYF. The variable domain in full, with the rest retrieved from reference TRBV28 and TRBJ2-3, is DVKVTQSSRYLVKRTGEKVFLECVQDMDHENMFWYRQDPGLGLRLIYFSYDVKMKEKGDIPEGYSVSREKKERFSLILESASTNQTSMYLCASRLSLTGGPTDTQYFGPGTRLTVL.

This clone was counted between two and nine times. The chain is built from TRBV28 and TRBJ2-6, with 13 bases fitting TRBD2. The germline V gene has CDR1 MDHEN and CDR2 SYDVKM. The ends lost 6 bases at V and 2 bases at J; junction bases unmatched: 7. This CDR3 has 18 amino acids. CDR3 loop: CASRRLAGGPPGANVLTF. In DNA form, the CDR3 reads TGTGCCAGCAGAAGACTAGCGGGAGGACCCCCTGGGGCCAACGTCCTGACTTTC.

This clone was seen a handful of times. V usage is TRBV12-5 and J usage is TRBJ1-5, with D unresolved. Germline CDR1 and CDR2: LGHNT and FRNRAP. The CDR3 covers 17 residues. The V and J ends lost 1 base and 4 bases respectively, with 17 bases between them. CDR3 residues: CASGLASGSLENQPQHF. CDR3 bases: TGTGCTAGTGGTTTGGCCTCTGGCTCACTGGAGAATCAGCCCCAGCATTTT.

Points on this clone: Germline is not matched at one junction end, which may reflect a read error. The CDR3 nucleotides read TGCCGAAGGGGCATGGACACTGAAGCTTTCTTT. It encodes CRRGMDTEAFF. The chain joins TRBV30 to TRBJ1-1, with D perhaps matching TRBD1 (5 bases). Germline CDR1 GTSNPN, CDR2 SVGIG (reference sequence). This CDR3 comprises 11 residues.

This clone was detected a few times. The chain employs TRBV15 and TRBJ1-2; D not resolved. This CDR3 is 11 amino acids long. Trimming shortened V by 4 bases and J by 8 bases, and 8 bases separated the two germline ends. CDR1 LNHNV and CDR2 YYDKDF come from the germline V gene (reference sequence). Here the CDR3 DNA reads TGTGCCACCAGCAACTGGGGAGGCTACACCTTC. Translation gives CATSNWGGYTF.

The chain has TRBV11-2 and TRBJ1-6; 10 nucleotides agree with TRBD1. Germline V gene data show CDR1 as SGHAT and CDR2 as FQNNGV. Germline trimming cut 5 bases from V and 9 bases from J; bases unmatched to any gene: 4. There are 14 residues in the CDR3. This chain's CDR3 is CASSLGQGTSPLHF. The CDR3 coding sequence is TGTGCCAGCAGCCTGGGACAGGGGACTTCACCCCTCCACTTT.

The V and J genes are TRBV11-3 and TRBJ2-6, with D tentatively TRBD2 (6 bases). Trimming removed 1 base from V and 2 bases from J, with 12 bases in between. CDR1 is SGHNT, CDR2 YENEEA, per germline. This CDR3 is 17 amino acids long. The CDR3 nucleotides are TGTGCCAGCAGCTTAGGCTACGGGAGTGCTGGGGCCAACGTCCTGACTTTC. It is translated as CASSLGYGSAGANVLTF.

This chain links TRBV4-1 with TRBJ1-2; D possibly corresponds to TRBD1 (6 bases). Germline V gene data show CDR1 as MGHRA and CDR2 as YSYEKL. The CDR3 contains 14 residues. V lost 4 bases to trimming and J lost 2 bases, with 11 bases between them. The CDR3 DNA follows: TGCGCCAGCAGCCGGGGGACACTGAACTATGGCTACACCTTC. The encoded protein is CASSRGTLNYGYTF.

The chain carries TRBV7-9 and TRBJ1-1, with 9 bases aligning to TRBD1. J gave up 0 bases and V 4 bases, and 3 bases lay outside the gene matches. The germline V gene has CDR1 SEHNR and CDR2 FQNEAQ (reference sequence). The CDR3 covers 15 residues. CDR3 DNA: TGTGCCAGCAGCTCGACAGGGGGGGTGAACACTGAAGCTTTCTTT. This codes for CASSSTGGVNTEAFF.

This clone came up a few times. The rearrangement joins TRBV7-9 to TRBJ2-3; weak D call: TRBD1 (6 bases). The V end was cut by 4 bases, the J end by 6 bases, with 17 bases between. CDR1 SEHNR and CDR2 FQNEAQ come from the germline V gene (reference sequence). The CDR3 runs to 15 residues. The CDR3: CASSSDRTRSDTQYF. The CDR3 DNA follows: TGTGCCAGCAGCTCCGACAGGACGCGATCCGATACGCAGTATTTT.

This clone was seen repeatedly, ten times or more. V and J are TRBV30 and TRBJ2-5; D is ambiguous. Germline V gene lookup returns CDR1 GTSNPN and CDR2 SVGIG (reference sequence). V lost 5 bases, J lost 5 bases, and 6 bases lay in between. This CDR3 is built from 10 residues. The CDR3 is CAWGAETQYF. In DNA form, the CDR3 reads TGTGCCTGGGGTGCGGAGACCCAGTACTTC. Complete variable domain (other parts from reference TRBV30 and TRBJ2-5): SQTIHQWPATLVQPVGSPLSLECTVEGTSNPNLYWYRQAAGRGLQLLFYSVGIGQISSEVPQNLSASRPQDRQFILSSKKLLLSDSGFYLCAWGAETQYFGPGTRLLVL.

V usage is TRBV15 and J usage is TRBJ2-7, with 8 bases aligning to TRBD1. This CDR3 has 17 residues. Per the germline V gene, CDR1 is LNHNV and CDR2 is YYDKDF (reference sequence). V was clipped by 1 base and J by 2 bases; unmatched bases: 10. The CDR3 region has the DNA TGTGCCACCAGCAGAGGTCAGGGGGCAGGACTTCCCTACGAGCAGTACTTC. This gives the protein CATSRGQGAGLPYEQYF. The full variable domain, rest sourced from reference TRBV15 and TRBJ2-7, is DAMVIQNPRYQVTQFGKPVTLSCSQTLNHNVMYWYQQKSSQAPKLLFHYYDKDFNNEADTPDNFQSRRPNTSFCFLDIRSPGLGDTAMYLCATSRGQGAGLPYEQYFGPGTRLTVT.

The CDR3, as DNA: TGTGCCACGCAGACTAGCGGGCAGAGAGATACGCAGTATTTT. It encodes CATQTSGQRDTQYF. The chain uses TRBV10-3 and TRBJ2-3; 10 bases fit TRBD2. With 10 bases clipped from V and 5 bases from J, the junction kept 9 bases outside the gene matches. The germline V gene has CDR1 ENHRY and CDR2 SYGVKD. The length of the CDR3 is 14 residues.

This chain joins TRBV5-4 and TRBJ1-1; D unresolved. CDR1 and CDR2 from the germline V gene are SGHNT and YYREEE (reference sequence). This CDR3 has 13 amino acids. V was cut by 1 base and J by 4 bases, with 8 bases left in between. The CDR3 here is CASSLFSSTEAFF. In DNA, the CDR3 is TGTGCCAGCAGCTTGTTTAGTTCCACTGAAGCTTTCTTT.

The chain uses TRBV7-8 and TRBJ2-1; D gene ambiguous. Deletions cut 4 bases from V and 6 bases from J, with 16 bases between. The CDR3 sequence is 15 residues long. Germline V gene sequence: CDR1 SGHVS, CDR2 FQNEAQ. In nucleotides, the CDR3 is TGTGCCAGCAGCTGGACCACCCGCACCTCCAATGAGCAGTTCTTC. Encoded protein: CASSWTTRTSNEQFF.

The genes are TRBV7-3 and TRBJ2-1; D is possibly TRBD1 (5 bases). Germline values: CDR1 SGHTA, CDR2 FQGTGA. With 5 bases removed from V and 5 bases from J, the gap between germline ends came to 10 bases. This CDR3 is 13 amino acids long. The CDR3 loop is CASSPRDHNEQFF. Written as DNA, the CDR3 is TGTGCCAGCAGCCCCAGGGATCACAATGAGCAGTTCTTC.

This chain connects TRBV30 to TRBJ1-1, with D possibly being TRBD1 (6 bases). Germline CDR1 reads GTSNPN; CDR2 reads SVGIG (reference sequence). V lost 3 bases to trimming and J lost 6 bases, with 17 bases between them. The length of the CDR3 is 14 residues. CDR3 in amino acids: CAWSEYIDRPEAFF. CDR3 DNA sequence: TGTGCCTGGAGCGAATATATAGACAGGCCTGAAGCTTTCTTT.

V and J are TRBV6-5 and TRBJ1-2; D not certain. Trimming pared 8 bases from V and 0 bases from J, leaving 13 bases between. Germline loops: CDR1 MNHEY, CDR2 SVGAGI. The CDR3 extends over 14 amino acids. CDR3: CASSGSLTNYGYTF. The DNA of the CDR3 is TGTGCCAGCTCCGGATCTTTAACTAACTATGGCTACACCTTC.